This TCR beta chain was sequenced in a study of T cell responses to AZD1222 COVID-19 vaccine. Method: immunoSEQ multiplex PCR; TCRdb's copy keeps in-frame clones and lacks some. The data hold roughly 97,000 clones, with over 85% observed a single time. The CDR3 totals 14 residues. V lost 0 bases, J lost 6 bases, and 13 bases lay in between. Germline V gives CDR1 SGDLS, CDR2 YYNGEE. The receptor was derived from an adult in good health. V is TRBV9 and J is TRBJ2-7; D is possibly TRBD1 (6 bases). The specimen was peripheral blood, collected on day 0 of AZD1222 vaccination. CDR3 bases: TGTGCCAGCAGCGTAGAACAGGGAGTTAGCGAGCAGTACTTC. Protein sequence: CASSVEQGVSEQYF.